The present T cell receptor beta chain was sequenced within a study of blood T cell repertoires in COVID-19 (dated by TCRdb to 2018 to 2020). Describing the broader study: Samples covering the acute and convalescent phases of COVID-19 were provided by collaborators in the United States, Italy and Spain. The repertoires were made available in a free public database intended to serve as a resource for research on the immune response to SARS-CoV-2. Samples were obtained from the ongoing ImmuneRACE study (first 160 participants) and from 1,254 subjects provided by 6 global collaborators. Where available, HLA class I and class II types were obtained from metadata supplied by the sample provider rather than from assay-based typing. The material from the prospective study consisted of cDNA or gDNA derived from T cells, B-cell-depleted T cells, or PBMCs. The dataset comprised deeply sampled blood TCRbeta repertoires from subjects exposed to, actively infected with, or recovered from COVID-19. A de-identified subject ID, COVID-19 status, age in years and sex were almost always included in the sample metadata. The paper as a whole reports these results and caveats: The quantity of clinical and demographic metadata differed by source and by participant and was supplied without curation.

TCRbeta CDR3 regions were amplified from genomic DNA by means of the immunoSEQ Assay, a bias-controlled multiplex PCR. In the original analysis: The number of nucleated cells in each sample was estimated by amplification of reference gene primers within the assay. To quantify the absolute abundance of each unique TCRbeta CDR3 rearrangement, sequence reads were collapsed and filtered. Productive Simpson clonality was computed per sample as the square root of Simpson's diversity index over productive rearrangements. Here the immuneACCESS table is served through TCRdb, limited to in-frame sequences with V and J called. Missing clones are a known gap in these copies; in checked studies unresolved V genes cover under half, and the rest lacks a known reason. Clonal size and the V and J genes are those of that table, whereas D and trimming came from the DNA. The sample table lists about 140,000 clones, approximately 84% of them with a count of one. The ten largest clones capture less than 9.5% of the sample.

Trimming at the junction amounts to 3 bases on V and 3 bases on J, and the germline ends lie 11 bases apart. Inclusive of the bounding cysteine and phenylalanine, the CDR3 is 13 residues long. Kept here is only the CDR3 DNA, which spans 39 bases and is read in frame from base 1. Reading the germline V gene gives CDR1 SQVTM and CDR2 ANQGSEA. The collaborating institutions used their own protocols to collect whole blood in K2EDTA tubes. For TCRbeta analysis, collaborators shipped samples in one of three forms: frozen whole blood, isolated PBMCs, or DNA extracted from either of those sample types. Comment on this clone: The antigen it binds to is not known. Per-base quality was not reported, and no clone a single base away is much larger than it.

Material: peripheral blood. This chain is built from TRBV29-1 and TRBJ1-1; TRBD1 is a weak D gene call, 6 bases matching. The clonotype originates from a human donor in a cohort sampled during active COVID-19. The nucleotide sequence is given as TGCAGCGTTGAGACAGGTATGGACACTGAAGCTTTCTTT. It codes for CSVETGMDTEAFF.